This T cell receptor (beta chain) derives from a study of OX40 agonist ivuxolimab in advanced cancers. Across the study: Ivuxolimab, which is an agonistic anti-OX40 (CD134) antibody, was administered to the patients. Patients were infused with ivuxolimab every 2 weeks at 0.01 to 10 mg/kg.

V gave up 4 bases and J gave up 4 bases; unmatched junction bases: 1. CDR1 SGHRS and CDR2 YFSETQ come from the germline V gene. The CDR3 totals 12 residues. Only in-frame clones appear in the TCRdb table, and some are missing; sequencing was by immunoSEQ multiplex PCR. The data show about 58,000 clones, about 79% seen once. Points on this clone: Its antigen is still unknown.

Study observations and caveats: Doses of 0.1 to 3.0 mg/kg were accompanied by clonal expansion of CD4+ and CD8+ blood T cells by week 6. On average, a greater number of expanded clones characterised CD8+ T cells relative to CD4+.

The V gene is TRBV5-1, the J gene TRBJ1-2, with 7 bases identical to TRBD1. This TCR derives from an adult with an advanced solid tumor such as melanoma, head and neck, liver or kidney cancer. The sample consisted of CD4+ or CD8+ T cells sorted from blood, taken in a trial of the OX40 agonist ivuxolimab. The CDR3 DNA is TGCGCCAGCAGCGGGGACAGCTATGGCTACACCTTC. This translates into CASSGDSYGYTF.